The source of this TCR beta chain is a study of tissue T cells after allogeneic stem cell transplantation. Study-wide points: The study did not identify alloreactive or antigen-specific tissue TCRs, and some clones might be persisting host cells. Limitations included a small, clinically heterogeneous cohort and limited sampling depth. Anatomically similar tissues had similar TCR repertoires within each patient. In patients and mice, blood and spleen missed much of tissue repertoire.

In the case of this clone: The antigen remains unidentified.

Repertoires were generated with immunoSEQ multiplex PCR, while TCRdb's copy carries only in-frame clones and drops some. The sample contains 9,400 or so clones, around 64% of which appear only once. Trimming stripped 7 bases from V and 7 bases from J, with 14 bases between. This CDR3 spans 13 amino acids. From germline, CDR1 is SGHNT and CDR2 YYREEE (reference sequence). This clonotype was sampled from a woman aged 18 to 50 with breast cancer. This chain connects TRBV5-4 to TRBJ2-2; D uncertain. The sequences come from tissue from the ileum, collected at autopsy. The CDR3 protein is CASHSEPGGELFF. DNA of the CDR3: TGTGCCAGCCATAGTGAACCGGGCGGGGAGCTGTTTTTT. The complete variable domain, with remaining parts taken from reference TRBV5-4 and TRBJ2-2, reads ETGVTQSPTHLIKTRGQQVTLRCSSQSGHNTVSWYQQALGQGPQFIFQYYREEENGRGNFPPRFSGLQFPNYSSELNVNALELDDSALYLCASHSEPGGELFFGEGSRLTVL.